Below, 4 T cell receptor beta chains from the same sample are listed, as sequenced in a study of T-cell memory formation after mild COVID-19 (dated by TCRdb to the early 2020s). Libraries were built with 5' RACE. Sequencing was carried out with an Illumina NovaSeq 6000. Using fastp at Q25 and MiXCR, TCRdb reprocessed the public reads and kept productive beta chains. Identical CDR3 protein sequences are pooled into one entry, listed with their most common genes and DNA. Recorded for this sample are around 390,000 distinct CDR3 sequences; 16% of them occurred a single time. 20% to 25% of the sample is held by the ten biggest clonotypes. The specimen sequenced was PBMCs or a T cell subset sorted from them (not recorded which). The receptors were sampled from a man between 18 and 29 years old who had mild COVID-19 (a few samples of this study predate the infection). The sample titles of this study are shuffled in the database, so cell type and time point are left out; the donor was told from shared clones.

The CDR3 loop is CASSLSGGEFQETQYF. CDR3 DNA: TGTGCCAGCAGCTTAAGTGGCGGGGAATTTCAAGAGACCCAGTACTTC. The chain has TRBV7-3 and TRBJ2-5, with D possibly matching TRBD2 (6 bases). Germline lookup yields CDR1 SGHTA and CDR2 FQGTGA. The CDR3 contains 16 residues. Trimming took off 1 base at V and 2 bases at J, with 14 bases between the two ends.

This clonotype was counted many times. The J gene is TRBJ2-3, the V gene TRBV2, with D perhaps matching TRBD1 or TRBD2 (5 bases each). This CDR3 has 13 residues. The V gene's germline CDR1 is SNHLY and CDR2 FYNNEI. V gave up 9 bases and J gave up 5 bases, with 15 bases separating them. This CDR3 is CARSEGSRDTQYF. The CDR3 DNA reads TGTGCCAGGTCAGAGGGGTCCAGAGATACGCAGTATTTT.

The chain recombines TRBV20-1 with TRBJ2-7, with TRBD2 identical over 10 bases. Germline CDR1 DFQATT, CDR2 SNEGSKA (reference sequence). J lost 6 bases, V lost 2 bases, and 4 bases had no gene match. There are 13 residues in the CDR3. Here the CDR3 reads CSARPSGGSEQYF. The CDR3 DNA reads TGCAGTGCTAGACCTAGCGGGGGAAGCGAGCAGTACTTC.

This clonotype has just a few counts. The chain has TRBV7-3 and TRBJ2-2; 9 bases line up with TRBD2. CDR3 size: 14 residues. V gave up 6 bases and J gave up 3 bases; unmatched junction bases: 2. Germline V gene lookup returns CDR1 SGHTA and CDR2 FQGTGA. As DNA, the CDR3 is TGTGCCAGCAGGATAGCGGGGGACACCGGGGAGCTGTTTTTT. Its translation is CASRIAGDTGELFF.